Below, 17 T cell receptor beta chains from the same sample are listed, as sequenced in a study of beta chain features in type 1 diabetes. Study findings and constraints: Type 1 diabetes patients had TCRB CDR3s that were shorter (moderately but significantly so) in all four CD4+ subsets.

The study reverse transcribed the entire isolated RNA, so it sequenced expressed TCRB transcripts. TCRdb's table, derived via immunoSEQ multiplex PCR, lists solely in-frame clones and lacks some. The sample lists 150,000 or so clones; around 8% were seen once. Their antigens remain unidentified. Sequenced material: central memory CD4+ T cells from blood. These receptors were collected from a woman in her late teens or twenties with type 1 diabetes.

This clone was observed a few times. The rearrangement uses TRBV4-1 and TRBJ2-7; 10 positions agree with TRBD2. The CDR3 runs to 15 residues. Trimming at V came to 1 base and at J to 3 bases, leaving 3 bases not matched to a gene. Germline V gene sequence: CDR1 MGHRA, CDR2 YSYEKL. CDR3 sequence: CASSQALAGVYEQYF. CDR3 bases: TGCGCCAGCAGCCAAGCGCTAGCGGGAGTCTACGAGCAGTACTTC.

This clone was detected a few times. The chain employs TRBV11-1 and TRBJ1-1, with a possible D match to TRBD1 (6 bases). CDR3 length equals 15 residues. V dropped 5 bases and J dropped 4 bases, with 17 bases sitting between them. Germline V gives CDR1 SGHAT, CDR2 FQDESV (reference sequence). The CDR3: CASSNGQGWSTEAFF. The DNA for the CDR3 is TGTGCCAGCAGCAACGGCCAGGGGTGGAGCACTGAAGCTTTCTTT.

Many counts were recorded for this clone. The genes are TRBV7-3 and TRBJ2-7, with D maybe TRBD1 (5 bases). The germline V gene encodes CDR1 SGHTA and CDR2 FQGTGA. This CDR3 has 13 residues. Between the trimmed V and J ends, which lost 1 base and 6 bases, there was a span of 10 bases. CDR3 nucleotides: TGTGCCAGCAGCTTAAGTGGGCAGGGCGAGCAGTACTTC. Translating it yields CASSLSGQGEQYF. The whole variable domain, filled in from reference TRBV7-3 and TRBJ2-7, reads GAGVSQTPSNKVTEKGKYVELRCDPISGHTALYWYRQSLGQGPEFLIYFQGTGAADDSGLPNDRFFAVRPEGSVSTLKIQRTERGDSAVYLCASSLSGQGEQYFGPGTRLTVT.

This clone came up a few times. The J gene is TRBJ1-3, the V gene TRBV6-5; D ambiguous. Germline V CDR1 and CDR2: MNHEY, SVGAGI. The CDR3 sequence is 15 residues long. V was shortened by 7 bases and J by 0 bases, with 13 bases between the two germline ends. In nucleotides, the CDR3 is TGTGCCAGCACCCCGGGAGCTAACTCTGGAAACACCATATATTTT. As protein: CASTPGANSGNTIYF.

This clone turned up a few times. The V call is TRBV4-3, the J call TRBJ2-3; 11 bases are a match to TRBD1. V lost 4 bases to trimming and J lost 4 bases; unmatched junction nucleotides: 4. Germline V gene sequence: CDR1 LGHNA, CDR2 YSLEER. The CDR3 totals 15 residues. As DNA, the CDR3 is TGCGCCAGCAGCCCGGACAGGGGGCTCTCAGATACGCAGTATTTT. Amino acid sequence: CASSPDRGLSDTQYF.

The chain employs TRBV21-1 and TRBJ2-7; TRBD1 is the table's D call, not checked against the DNA. TRBV21-1 is a pseudogene locus. The CDR3 covers 15 residues. In nucleotides, the CDR3 is TGTGCCAGCAGCACCCGGGACAGGGGATCCTACGAGCAGTACTTC. Its protein product is CASSTRDRGSYEQYF.

The rearrangement joins TRBV6-5 to TRBJ2-5; a possible D gene is TRBD2 (6 bases). CDR3 length equals 14 residues. Trimming pared 6 bases from V and 5 bases from J, leaving 16 bases between. The V gene's germline CDR1 is MNHEY and CDR2 SVGAGI. The CDR3 coding sequence is TGTGCCAGCAGCCCTGGACTATCAGGCGAGACCCAGTACTTC. The encoded protein is CASSPGLSGETQYF.

This clone turned up a few times. The gene calls are TRBV9 and TRBJ1-2, with 8 bases matching TRBD1. This CDR3 comprises 15 residues. Germline loops: CDR1 SGDLS, CDR2 YYNGEE. Unmatched junction bases numbered 11, after V lost 6 bases and J lost 4 bases. The CDR3 nucleotides are TGTGCCAGCACCCCACCCGGGACAGGTACCTATGGCTACACCTTC. It is translated as CASTPPGTGTYGYTF.

The chain recombines TRBV7-2 with TRBJ2-3; 10 bases are shared with TRBD2. Germline V gives CDR1 SGHTA, CDR2 FQGNSA. The V gene end was trimmed by 5 bases and the J gene end by 7 bases; junction bases not matched to a gene: 9. The CDR3 covers 15 residues. CDR3 protein: CASSLTGTSVNTQYF. The CDR3 nucleotides are TGTGCCAGCAGCCTTACCGGGACTAGCGTAAATACGCAGTATTTT. Full variable domain (rest looked up from reference TRBV7-2 and TRBJ2-3): GAGVSQSPSNKVTEKGKDVELRCDPISGHTALYWYRQSLGQGLEFLIYFQGNSAPDKSGLPSDRFSAERTGGSVSTLTIQRTQQEDSAVYLCASSLTGTSVNTQYFGPGTRLTVL.

The chain joins TRBV7-9 to TRBJ1-5; 8 nucleotides line up with TRBD1. The ends lost 1 base at V and 1 base at J; junction bases unmatched: 0. The CDR3 length is 15 residues. The V gene's germline CDR1 is SEHNR and CDR2 FQNEAQ (reference sequence). The CDR3 protein is CASSLGQGSNQPQHF. The CDR3, as DNA: TGTGCCAGCAGCTTAGGACAGGGGAGCAATCAGCCCCAGCATTTT.

V and J are TRBV6-5 and TRBJ1-2; tentatively, D is TRBD1 (5 bases). CDR1 and CDR2 (germline): MNHEY, SVGAGI. V lost 2 bases to trimming and J lost 13 bases, with 11 bases between them. The CDR3 contains 11 residues. The CDR3 reads CASSYQGLVTF. The CDR3 DNA is TGTGCCAGCAGTTACCAGGGACTAGTCACCTTC.

This clone was recorded many times. This chain links TRBV18 with TRBJ2-7; tentative D call: TRBD2 (6 bases). V lost 5 bases and J 0 bases, leaving 11 bases between the germline ends. The CDR3 totals 14 residues. Germline loops: CDR1 KGHSH, CDR2 LQKENI. CDR3 loop: CASSLGRFSYEQYF. The CDR3 DNA reads as TGTGCCAGCTCATTGGGGAGGTTCTCCTACGAGCAGTACTTC.

There are a few counts of this clone. The same CDR3 is also encoded by other DNA sequences in this sample. The chain is built from TRBV9 and TRBJ1-1; 7 bases are shared with TRBD1. Germline CDR1 reads SGDLS; CDR2 reads YYNGEE. V shed 3 bases, J shed 2 bases, and the junction held 1 base outside the gene matches. The CDR3 consists of 13 residues. CDR3 loop: CASSGQGNTEAFF. The CDR3 DNA follows: TGTGCCAGCAGCGGACAGGGCAACACTGAAGCTTTCTTT. The variable domain in full, with the rest retrieved from reference TRBV9 and TRBJ1-1, is DSGVTQTPKHLITATGQRVTLRCSPRSGDLSVYWYQQSLDQGLQFLIQYYNGEERAKGNILERFSAQQFPDLHSELNLSSLELGDSALYFCASSGQGNTEAFFGQGTRLTVV.

Note on this clone: This sample includes further DNA sequences coding for the same CDR3. The rearrangement joins TRBV7-3 to TRBJ2-3; TRBD2 matches at 7 bases. CDR1 and CDR2 (germline): SGHTA, FQGTGA. Trimming cost V 1 base and J 4 bases; bases outside gene matches: 5. This CDR3 is 15 amino acids long. CDR3 region: CASSLSGRASDTQYF. As DNA, the CDR3 is TGTGCCAGCAGCTTAAGTGGGAGGGCCTCAGATACGCAGTATTTT. Complete variable domain (other parts from reference TRBV7-3 and TRBJ2-3): GAGVSQTPSNKVTEKGKYVELRCDPISGHTALYWYRQSLGQGPEFLIYFQGTGAADDSGLPNDRFFAVRPEGSVSTLKIQRTERGDSAVYLCASSLSGRASDTQYFGPGTRLTVL.

The chain couples TRBV7-2 to TRBJ1-1, with 10 nucleotides matching TRBD1. Germline assignment: CDR1 SGHTA and CDR2 FQGNSA. This CDR3 has 15 residues. The V segment lost 6 bases and the J segment 3 bases; nucleotides outside the gene matches: 7. The CDR3 reads CASRRDRGRDTEAFF. CDR3 DNA sequence: TGTGCCAGCAGGAGGGACAGGGGAAGGGACACTGAAGCTTTCTTT.

This clone has more than one count but fewer than ten. V usage is TRBV30 and J usage is TRBJ1-1; D is undetermined. The V end was cut by 7 bases, the J end by 1 base, with 16 bases between. Germline V CDR1 and CDR2: GTSNPN, SVGIG (reference sequence). The CDR3 loop spans 14 amino acids. The CDR3 DNA reads TGTGCCTTGTTTAACCGGGTCTCGAACACTGAAGCTTTCTTT. Its translation: CALFNRVSNTEAFF.

The DNA for the CDR3 is TGTGCCAGCAGTTCCACCGGGGGGGTCGGCTACGAGCAGTACTTC. Protein: CASSSTGGVGYEQYF. This chain uses TRBV28 with TRBJ2-7, with TRBD2 matching 8 bases. The CDR3 runs to 15 residues. The junction had 8 bases not matched to a gene; V was cut back by 4 bases and J by 3 bases. Germline CDR1 and CDR2: MDHEN and SYDVKM.